This TCR beta chain was found in a study of blood T cells in healthy people across ages. Study-level results: Correlation between TCR beta diversity and naive T cell percentage was strong. Per million T cells, TCR beta diversity dropped about linearly as age rose. Comparison with aged donors showed that long-lived donors had more naive CD4+ cells and higher diversity.

Next came a second PCR, run for roughly 6 to 11 cycles, which used a sample-barcoded 5' primer along with a J-beta primer mix. TCRdb re-called the 5' RACE reads with MiXCR, one entry per CDR3 protein. The sample carries approximately 790,000 distinct CDR3 sequences, approximately 65% recorded once. This CDR3 comprises 13 residues. The germline V gene has CDR1 MNHNS and CDR2 SASEGT. Trimming took 8 bases from V and 5 from J, leaving 15 bases between them. With regard to this clonotype: Its antigen is unidentified.

This clonotype was obtained from a man aged 25-40 years in good health. The gene calls are TRBV6-1 and TRBJ2-5; perhaps TRBD1 as D (6 bases). The sample was blood. In DNA form, the CDR3 reads TGTGCCAGCCAGGGGTTTTTGGGGGAGACCCAGTACTTC. Protein: CASQGFLGETQYF.